These 22 T cell receptor beta chains came from one sample sequenced in a study of cytomegalovirus exposure and HLA in healthy donors. Primers: 60 Vbeta forward and 13 Jbeta reverse. Only in-frame clones appear in the TCRdb table, and some are missing; sequencing was by immunoSEQ multiplex PCR. Of roughly 130,000 clones in the sample, less than 85% were seen once. The specimen sequenced was PBMCs. These receptors came from a male donor in good health and CMV-seronegative.

The rearrangement links TRBV10-3 to TRBJ1-2, with a possible D match to TRBD1 (6 bases). This CDR3 spans 12 amino acids. V lost 8 bases to trimming and J lost 0 bases, with 7 bases between them. The germline CDR1 and CDR2 sequences are ENHRY and SYGVKD. CDR3 region: CAIGQSNYGYTF. In DNA, the CDR3 is TGTGCCATCGGACAGTCTAACTATGGCTACACCTTC.

The rearrangement uses TRBV11-2 and TRBJ2-3; TRBD1 matches 8 bases. The CDR3 covers 16 residues. Germline-derived CDR1 and CDR2 are SGHAT and FQNNGV. V gave up 4 bases and J gave up 6 bases; unmatched junction bases: 12. The CDR3 is CASSSFKGQGVDTQYF. CDR3 coding DNA: TGTGCCAGCAGCTCATTTAAAGGACAGGGCGTGGATACGCAGTATTTT.

The rearrangement joins TRBV29-1 to TRBJ2-5, with TRBD1 matching 8 bases. Germline V lookup: CDR1 SQVTM, CDR2 ANQGSEA. The CDR3 consists of 12 residues. The ends lost 6 bases at V and 5 bases at J; junction bases unmatched: 5. The CDR3 reads CSVGGQVETQYF. In DNA, the CDR3 is TGCAGCGTGGGGGGACAGGTGGAGACCCAGTACTTC.

A single count supports this clone. The V gene is TRBV9, the J gene TRBJ1-1; D is ambiguous. CDR3 length: 14 amino acids. The V end was cut by 2 bases, the J end by 4 bases, with 12 bases between. CDR1 and CDR2 (germline): SGDLS, YYNGEE. CDR3 bases: TGTGCCAGCAGCGTCGCCCGAGGAGGCACTGAAGCTTTCTTT. Protein product: CASSVARGGTEAFF.

The gene calls are TRBV2 and TRBJ1-4; the D gene is possibly TRBD1 (5 bases). The germline V and J ends were trimmed by 4 bases and 4 bases, with 16 bases remaining between them. CDR1 is SNHLY, CDR2 FYNNEI, per germline. This CDR3 is 16 amino acids long. CDR3 nucleotides: TGTGCCAGCAGTGTATCGGGACTCTCGGATAATGAAAAACTGTTTTTT. It specifies CASSVSGLSDNEKLFF.

J is TRBJ2-3 and V is TRBV5-6; 9 bases line up with TRBD1. Germline trimming cut 3 bases from V and 3 bases from J; bases unmatched to any gene: 2. Germline loops: CDR1 SGHDT, CDR2 YYEEEE. This CDR3 is built from 14 residues. This CDR3 is CASSSGTGTDTQYF. The CDR3 nucleotides are TGTGCCAGCAGCTCTGGGACAGGGACAGATACGCAGTATTTT.

This clone was counted only a few times. This chain links TRBV6-4 with TRBJ1-1; D perhaps matches TRBD1 (6 bases). V lost 4 bases to trimming and J lost 8 bases, with 17 bases between them. This CDR3 region has 14 residues. Per the germline V gene, CDR1 is MRHNA and CDR2 is SNTAGT. The CDR3 spells CASSVSGGQAEAFF. CDR3 sequence (DNA): TGTGCCAGCAGTGTGTCGGGGGGGCAAGCCGAAGCTTTCTTT.

The chain couples TRBV10-1 to TRBJ2-3; D is uncertain. V lost 5 bases to trimming and J lost 4 bases, with 13 bases between them. CDR1 WNHNN and CDR2 SYGVQD come from the germline V gene (reference sequence). There are 14 residues in the CDR3. CDR3 sequence reads: CASSSTVEADTQYF. The CDR3 DNA sequence: TGCGCCAGCAGTTCAACCGTAGAGGCAGATACGCAGTATTTT.

V is TRBV11-3 and J is TRBJ1-4; 7 bases map to TRBD1. CDR3 length equals 16 residues. The germline V gene encodes CDR1 SGHNT and CDR2 YENEEA. V trimming: 10 bases; J trimming: 4 bases; junction bases outside the gene matches: 15. This CDR3 reads CATPRGTGAVNEKLFF. CDR3 nucleotide sequence: TGTGCCACCCCGCGAGGCACAGGGGCGGTTAATGAAAAACTGTTTTTT.

The chain carries TRBV2 and TRBJ1-6; D is unresolved. The CDR3 contains 14 residues. Deletions cut 4 bases from V and 4 bases from J, with 8 bases between. In germline, CDR1 is SNHLY, CDR2 FYNNEI. The CDR3 reads CASSVTDYNSPLHF. For the CDR3, the DNA is TGTGCCAGCAGTGTTACAGATTATAATTCACCCCTCCACTTT.

This clone was seen a handful of times. The chain is built from TRBV6-5 and TRBJ2-2; the match to TRBD1 covers 9 bases. V gave up 5 bases and J gave up 6 bases; unmatched junction bases: 7. This CDR3 contains 15 residues. Germline CDR1 MNHEY, CDR2 SVGAGI. The CDR3 spells CASSQQGAIAGELFF. CDR3 in DNA: TGTGCCAGCAGTCAACAGGGGGCGATTGCCGGGGAGCTGTTTTTT.

The rearrangement links TRBV7-3 to TRBJ2-3; the match to TRBD1 covers 12 bases. Germline CDR1 and CDR2: SGHTA and FQGTGA. V gave up 5 bases and J gave up 6 bases; unmatched junction bases: 6. The CDR3 is 15 residues long. The CDR3 reads CASSEGDRGRDTQYF. The CDR3 nucleotides read TGTGCCAGCAGCGAAGGGGACAGGGGGCGGGATACGCAGTATTTT.

V and J are TRBV5-1 and TRBJ2-7; D ambiguous. CDR1 is SGHRS and CDR2 is YFSETQ in the germline V gene. This CDR3 comprises 14 residues. V lost 0 bases and J lost 9, with 16 bases in between. The CDR3 sequence is CASSLEWQPRGQYF. CDR3 nucleotides: TGCGCCAGCAGCTTGGAGTGGCAGCCAAGAGGGCAGTACTTC.

The CDR3 DNA is TGTGCCAGCAGTCTAGCGGATAACTACAATGAGCAGTTCTTC. Translating it yields CASSLADNYNEQFF. V and J are TRBV4-2 and TRBJ2-1; 7 positions match TRBD2. Trimming took 6 bases from V and 3 from J; bases not matched to a gene: 5. The V gene's germline CDR1 is LGHNA and CDR2 YNFKEQ. The CDR3 spans 14 residues.

The gene calls are TRBV11-2 and TRBJ2-5; a possible D gene is TRBD2 (5 bases). The J call may be faulty, since TRBJ2-7 better matches the DNA end. CDR3 length equals 14 residues. CDR1 is SGHAT and CDR2 is FQNNGV in the germline V gene. CDR3 in DNA: TGTGCCAGCAGTTCGCCTACTAGCTCCTACGAGCAGTACTTC. Its protein is CASSSPTSSYEQYF.

The rearrangement uses TRBV5-4 and TRBJ1-6; 8 positions agree with TRBD1. Per germline, CDR1 SGHNT and CDR2 YYREEE (reference sequence). J lost 1 base, V lost 3 bases, and 6 bases had no gene match. The CDR3 covers 17 residues. The CDR3 DNA is TGTGCCAGCAGCTCAACCACAGGGGGATCCTATAATTCACCCCTCCACTTT. It translates to CASSSTTGGSYNSPLHF.

This chain links TRBV5-1 with TRBJ1-1; 8 nucleotides line up with TRBD1. Germline loops: CDR1 SGHRS, CDR2 YFSETQ. After removal of 3 bases from V and 1 base from J, the junction contained 2 bases not matched to a gene. This CDR3 spans 14 amino acids. CDR3 residues: CASSSDRGNTEAFF. CDR3 sequence (DNA): TGCGCCAGCAGCTCAGACAGGGGGAACACTGAAGCTTTCTTT.

This clone was detected a few times. The chain uses TRBV6-5 and TRBJ2-3; tentatively, D is TRBD1 (6 bases). This CDR3 is 13 amino acids long. CDR1 and CDR2 (germline): MNHEY, SVGAGI. Trimming cost V 7 bases and J 7 bases, with 15 bases left between them. The CDR3 here is CASTPGDTNTQYF. DNA for the CDR3: TGTGCCAGCACTCCAGGGGACACCAATACGCAGTATTTT.

The chain carries TRBV18 and TRBJ2-1, with D possibly matching TRBD1 (6 bases). Per the germline V gene, CDR1 is KGHSH and CDR2 is LQKENI. This CDR3 contains 16 residues. The germline V and J ends were trimmed by 0 bases and 9 bases, with 18 bases remaining between them. The CDR3 region has the DNA TGTGCCAGCTCACCACCTTCGGATTCCCAAGGGGGTGAGCAGTTCTTC. It is translated as CASSPPSDSQGGEQFF.

The chain employs TRBV7-9 and TRBJ2-5, with TRBD2 identical over 13 bases. J was trimmed by 6 bases and V by 3 bases; bases with no gene match: 7. Germline CDR1 is SEHNR and CDR2 is FQNEAQ (reference sequence). The CDR3 runs to 16 residues. The chain's CDR3 is CASSFQTSGGLKTQYF. The CDR3 nucleotides are TGTGCCAGCAGCTTCCAGACTAGCGGGGGGCTAAAGACCCAGTACTTC.

The chain links TRBV5-4 to TRBJ2-3, with 8 bases identical to TRBD1. The germline V gene has CDR1 SGHNT and CDR2 YYREEE (reference sequence). The CDR3 runs to 15 residues. V lost 0 bases to trimming and J lost 0 bases; unmatched junction nucleotides: 0. The CDR3 reads CASSLAGGSTDTQYF. CDR3 coding DNA: TGTGCCAGCAGCTTGGCAGGGGGCAGCACAGATACGCAGTATTTT.

V is TRBV11-2 and J is TRBJ1-4; D gene uncertain. Germline assignment: CDR1 SGHAT and CDR2 FQNNGV. With 4 bases removed from V and 5 bases from J, the gap between germline ends came to 23 bases. The CDR3 loop spans 18 amino acids. As DNA, the CDR3 is TGTGCCAGCAGCTCCCCGAGGGCTGCACTCCGTCTAAATGAAAAACTGTTTTTT. Protein product: CASSSPRAALRLNEKLFF.